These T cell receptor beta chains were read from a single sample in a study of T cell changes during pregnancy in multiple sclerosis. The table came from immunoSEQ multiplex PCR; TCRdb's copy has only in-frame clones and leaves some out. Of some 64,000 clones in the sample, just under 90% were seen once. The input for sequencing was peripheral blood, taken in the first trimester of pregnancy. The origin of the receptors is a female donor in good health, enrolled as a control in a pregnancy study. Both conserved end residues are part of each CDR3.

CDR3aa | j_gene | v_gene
CASSRIAGSGNTIYF | TRBJ1-3 | TRBV6-1
CASSGQYYEQYF | TRBJ2-7 | TRBV7-2
CASSLSRGSNQPQHF | TRBJ1-5 | TRBV19
CASSLGHNSYEQYF | TRBJ2-7 | TRBV11-3
CASSPTRWQGSNQPQHF | TRBJ1-5 | TRBV27
CASSQTGNEQFF | TRBJ2-1 | TRBV4-3
CASSTQGGGNTEAFF | TRBJ1-1 | TRBV7-2
CASSLVAGGGYEQFF | TRBJ2-1 | TRBV7-2
CASSQGRRPGANVLTF | TRBJ2-6 | TRBV4-3
CASSFGTGGAYYGYTF | TRBJ1-2 | TRBV28
CASSYSPTGSGNTIYF | TRBJ1-3 | TRBV6-8
CASSGARGEKLFF | TRBJ1-4 | TRBV5-6
CASSQGTGGVHGYTF | TRBJ1-2 | TRBV4-2
CASSPRRDTEAFF | TRBJ1-1 | TRBV18
CASSLGQEYEQYF | TRBJ2-7 | TRBV7-8
CASSITGDYGYTF | TRBJ1-2 | TRBV23-1